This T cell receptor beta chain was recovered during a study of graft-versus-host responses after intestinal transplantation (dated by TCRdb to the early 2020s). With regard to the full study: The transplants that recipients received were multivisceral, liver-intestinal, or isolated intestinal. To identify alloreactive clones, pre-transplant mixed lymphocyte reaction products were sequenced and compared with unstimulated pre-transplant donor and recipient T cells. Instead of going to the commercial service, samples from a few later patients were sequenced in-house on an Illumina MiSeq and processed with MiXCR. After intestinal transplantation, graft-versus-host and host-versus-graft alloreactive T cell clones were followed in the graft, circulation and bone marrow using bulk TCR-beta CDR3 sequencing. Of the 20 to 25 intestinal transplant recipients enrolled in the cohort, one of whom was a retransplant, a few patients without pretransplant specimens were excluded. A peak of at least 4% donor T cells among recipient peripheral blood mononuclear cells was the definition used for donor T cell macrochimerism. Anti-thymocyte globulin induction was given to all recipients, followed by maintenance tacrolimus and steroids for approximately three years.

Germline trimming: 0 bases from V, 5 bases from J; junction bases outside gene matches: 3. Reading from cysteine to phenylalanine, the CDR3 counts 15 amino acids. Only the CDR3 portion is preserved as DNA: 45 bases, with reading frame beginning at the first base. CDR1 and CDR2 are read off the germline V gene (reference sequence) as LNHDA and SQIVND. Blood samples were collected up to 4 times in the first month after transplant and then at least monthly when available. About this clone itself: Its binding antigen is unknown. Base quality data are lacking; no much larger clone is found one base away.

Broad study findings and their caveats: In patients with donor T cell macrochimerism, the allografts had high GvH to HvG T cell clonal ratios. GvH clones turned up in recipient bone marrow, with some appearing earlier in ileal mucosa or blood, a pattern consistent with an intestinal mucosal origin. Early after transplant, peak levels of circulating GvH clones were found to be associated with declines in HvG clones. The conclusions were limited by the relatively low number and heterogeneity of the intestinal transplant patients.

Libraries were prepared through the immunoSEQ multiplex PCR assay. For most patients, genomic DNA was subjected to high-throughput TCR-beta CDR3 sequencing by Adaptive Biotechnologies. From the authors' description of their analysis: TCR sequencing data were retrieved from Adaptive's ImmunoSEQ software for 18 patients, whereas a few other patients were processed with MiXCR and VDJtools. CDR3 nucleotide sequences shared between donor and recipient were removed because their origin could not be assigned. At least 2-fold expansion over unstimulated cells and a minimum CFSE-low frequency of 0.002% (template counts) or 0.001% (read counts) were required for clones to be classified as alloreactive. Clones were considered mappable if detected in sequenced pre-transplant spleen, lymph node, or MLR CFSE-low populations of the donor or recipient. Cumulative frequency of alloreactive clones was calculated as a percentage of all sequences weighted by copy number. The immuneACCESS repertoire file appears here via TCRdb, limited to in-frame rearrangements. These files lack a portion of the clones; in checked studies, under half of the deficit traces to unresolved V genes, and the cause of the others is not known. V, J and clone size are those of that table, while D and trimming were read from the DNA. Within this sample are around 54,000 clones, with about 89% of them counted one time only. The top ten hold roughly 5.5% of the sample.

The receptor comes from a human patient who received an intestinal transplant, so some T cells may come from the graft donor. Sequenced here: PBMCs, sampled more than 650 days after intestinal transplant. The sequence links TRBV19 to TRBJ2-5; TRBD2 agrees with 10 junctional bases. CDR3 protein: CASSIDSGGRETQYF. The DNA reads TGTGCCAGTAGTATAGATAGCGGGGGGAGGGAGACCCAGTACTTC.